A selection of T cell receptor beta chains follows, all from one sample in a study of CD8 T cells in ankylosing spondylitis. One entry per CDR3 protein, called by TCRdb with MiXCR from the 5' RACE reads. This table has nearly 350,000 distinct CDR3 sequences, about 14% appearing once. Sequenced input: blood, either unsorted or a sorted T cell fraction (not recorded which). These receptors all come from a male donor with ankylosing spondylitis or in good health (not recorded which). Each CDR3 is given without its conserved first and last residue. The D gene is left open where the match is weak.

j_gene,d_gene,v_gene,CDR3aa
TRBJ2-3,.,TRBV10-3,AISEWGGNTDTQY
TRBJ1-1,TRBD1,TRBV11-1,ASSLASLRQGWNTEAF
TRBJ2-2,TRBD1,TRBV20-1,SALRDRDLNTGELF
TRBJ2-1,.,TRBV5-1,ASSFDTPSYNEQF
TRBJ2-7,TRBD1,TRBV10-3,AISPGTGPYEQY
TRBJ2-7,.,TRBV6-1,ASSFGGAGYEQY
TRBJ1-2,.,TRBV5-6,ASRKTDNYGYT
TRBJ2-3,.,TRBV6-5,ASSLSTGFSTDTQY
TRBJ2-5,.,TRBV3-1,ASSQDIGGQYYQETQY
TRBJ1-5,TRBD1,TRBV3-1,ASSRQGGGQPQH
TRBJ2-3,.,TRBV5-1,ASSLVDKDTDTQY
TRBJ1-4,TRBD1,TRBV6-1,ASSPHPGTRGLDEKLF
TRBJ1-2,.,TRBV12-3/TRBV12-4,ASSLGPGAGGYT
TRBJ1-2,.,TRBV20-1,SALRPSYGYT
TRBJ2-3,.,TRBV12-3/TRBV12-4,ASSLEGGSQY
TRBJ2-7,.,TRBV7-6,ASSKQQGSGEQY
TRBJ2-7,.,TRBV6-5,ASSYGWSSYEQY